The rows below give T cell receptor beta chains drawn from one sample of a study of beta chain features in type 1 diabetes. Libraries were prepared by immunoSEQ multiplex PCR; TCRdb keeps only in-frame clonotypes and omits some of them. The table has about 22,000 clones, 50% to 60% seen once. Sequencing was done on a sample of stem cell memory CD4+ T cells from blood. These receptor sequences come from a man between 18 and 29 years old with type 1 diabetes. Both conserved end residues are trimmed from each CDR3.

CDR3 protein	V gene	J gene
ASRAPSGNTIY	TRBV7-2	TRBJ1-3
ASSTTFRNTQY	TRBV27	TRBJ2-3
ASSAQLGSSYNEQF	TRBV28	TRBJ2-1
ASSLGLAGTDTQY	TRBV5-1	TRBJ2-3
ASSYSRRGPHEQY	TRBV6-5	TRBJ2-7
ASSQDVRSPGEGEAF	TRBV14	TRBJ1-1
ASSPTSSRLEKLF	TRBV7-2	TRBJ1-4
ASSPPVLSSGNTIY	TRBV18	TRBJ1-3
ASSLAPRSTDTQY	TRBV11-2	TRBJ2-3
ASSEQDISEQY	TRBV25-1	TRBJ2-7
ASSPVQETQY	TRBV2	TRBJ2-5
ASSPPPGHLQETQY	TRBV5-1	TRBJ2-5
ASSSGGTITGELF	TRBV5-1	TRBJ2-2
AWRHRGNEQF	TRBV30	TRBJ2-1
ASSLAEYNEQF	TRBV11-2	TRBJ2-1
ASSFLRDTQY	TRBV7-2	TRBJ2-3
ASTPTRGLNYGYT	TRBV5-5	TRBJ1-2
ASSFGGYGTEAF	TRBV5-1	TRBJ1-1
ASSQGGQGGTDTQY	TRBV4-1	TRBJ2-3
ASSMRLAGGDTQY	TRBV5-6	TRBJ2-3
ASSLDPGYEQY	TRBV5-6	TRBJ2-7
ASSRGQGSQPQH	TRBV4-3	TRBJ1-5